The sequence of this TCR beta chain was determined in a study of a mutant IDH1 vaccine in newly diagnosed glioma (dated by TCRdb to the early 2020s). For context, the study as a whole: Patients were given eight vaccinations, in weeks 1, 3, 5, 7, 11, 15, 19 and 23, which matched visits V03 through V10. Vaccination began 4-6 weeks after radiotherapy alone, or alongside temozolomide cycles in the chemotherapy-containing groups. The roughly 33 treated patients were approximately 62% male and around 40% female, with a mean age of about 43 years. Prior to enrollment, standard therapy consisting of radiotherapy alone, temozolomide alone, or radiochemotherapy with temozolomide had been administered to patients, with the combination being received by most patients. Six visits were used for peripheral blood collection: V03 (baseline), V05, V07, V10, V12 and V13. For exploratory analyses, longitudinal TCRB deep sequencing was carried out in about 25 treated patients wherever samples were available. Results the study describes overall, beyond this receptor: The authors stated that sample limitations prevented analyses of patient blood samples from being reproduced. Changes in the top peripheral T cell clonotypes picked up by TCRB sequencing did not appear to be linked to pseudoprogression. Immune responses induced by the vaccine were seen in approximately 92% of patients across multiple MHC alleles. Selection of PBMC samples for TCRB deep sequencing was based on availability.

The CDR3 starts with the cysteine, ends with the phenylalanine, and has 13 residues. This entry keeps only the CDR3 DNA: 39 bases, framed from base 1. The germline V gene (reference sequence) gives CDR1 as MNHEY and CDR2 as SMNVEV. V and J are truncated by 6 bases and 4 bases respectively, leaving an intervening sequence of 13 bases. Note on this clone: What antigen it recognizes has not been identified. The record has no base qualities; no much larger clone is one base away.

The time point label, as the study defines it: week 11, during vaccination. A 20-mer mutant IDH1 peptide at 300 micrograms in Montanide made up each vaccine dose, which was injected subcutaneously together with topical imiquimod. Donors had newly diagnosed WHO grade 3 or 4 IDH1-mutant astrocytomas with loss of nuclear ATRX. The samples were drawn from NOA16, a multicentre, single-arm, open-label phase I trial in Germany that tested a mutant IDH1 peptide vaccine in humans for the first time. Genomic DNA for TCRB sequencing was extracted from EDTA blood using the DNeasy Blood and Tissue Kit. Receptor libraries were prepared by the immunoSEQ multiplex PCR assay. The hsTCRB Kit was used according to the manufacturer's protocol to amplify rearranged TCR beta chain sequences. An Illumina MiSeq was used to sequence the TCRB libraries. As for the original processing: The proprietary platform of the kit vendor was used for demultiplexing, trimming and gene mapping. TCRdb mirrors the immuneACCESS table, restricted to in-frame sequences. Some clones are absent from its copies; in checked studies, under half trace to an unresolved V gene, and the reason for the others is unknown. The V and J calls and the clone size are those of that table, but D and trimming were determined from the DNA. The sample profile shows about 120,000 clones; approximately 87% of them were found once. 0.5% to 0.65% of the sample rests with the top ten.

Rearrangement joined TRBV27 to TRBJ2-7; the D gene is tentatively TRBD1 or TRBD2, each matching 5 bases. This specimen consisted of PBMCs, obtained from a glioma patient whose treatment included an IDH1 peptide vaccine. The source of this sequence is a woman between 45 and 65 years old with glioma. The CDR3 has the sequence CASRKGPTYEQYF. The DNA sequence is TGTGCCAGCAGAAAGGGACCGACGTACGAGCAGTACTTC.